Each of the 20 T cell receptor beta chains below was sequenced from the same sample in a study of chronic HIV infection and antiretroviral therapy. TCRdb called the 5' RACE reads again in MiXCR, with one record for every CDR3 protein. The sample contains some 37,000 distinct CDR3 sequences, roughly 7.6% of which appear only once. Sequencing input: peripheral blood. Receptors were obtained from an adult who had HIV and had not received antiretroviral therapy, or was an uninfected healthy control (not recorded which).

V and J are TRBV28 and TRBJ1-4; D is unclear. Trimming removed 4 bases at V and 6 bases at J, with 12 bases between. The germline V gene encodes CDR1 MDHEN and CDR2 SYDVKM. The CDR3 runs 14 residues. CDR3 in amino acids: CASSSTDRDEKLFF. Here the CDR3 DNA reads TGTGCCAGCAGTTCTACGGATCGGGATGAAAAACTGTTTTTT.

This clonotype was seen at least ten times. The chain employs TRBV2 and TRBJ1-1; D perhaps matches TRBD1 (6 bases). V lost 7 bases to trimming and J lost 7 bases, with 19 bases between them. The germline V gene encodes CDR1 SNHLY and CDR2 FYNNEI. The CDR3 is made up of 14 amino acids. The DNA for the CDR3 is TGTGCCAGCACCCCAGGGGTACCCCCTGGTGAAGCTTTCTTT. Translated: CASTPGVPPGEAFF.

This clonotype was counted many times. The V and J genes are TRBV2 and TRBJ1-1; no clear D gene. Trimming took 7 bases from V and 6 from J, leaving 15 bases between them. The V gene's germline CDR1 is SNHLY and CDR2 FYNNEI. This CDR3 has 13 amino acids. The CDR3 DNA sequence: TGTGCCAGCACGTCCCAAGTTGAGTCTGAAGCTTTCTTT. This translates into CASTSQVESEAFF.

This clonotype has a count of ten or more. V and J are TRBV20-1 and TRBJ1-1; no definite D call. The CDR3 length is 14 residues. The germline V gene has CDR1 DFQATT and CDR2 SNEGSKA (reference sequence). V lost 0 bases to trimming and J lost 3 bases, with 11 bases between them. Here the CDR3 DNA reads TGCAGTGCTAGAGAGCCGAATCGGGACACTGAAGCTTTCTTT. Its translation is CSAREPNRDTEAFF.

This clonotype has at least ten counts. The V and J genes are TRBV2 and TRBJ2-7; 11 bases fit TRBD2. CDR1 and CDR2 (germline): SNHLY, FYNNEI. The CDR3 consists of 14 residues. Trimming took 7 bases from V and 1 from J; bases not matched to a gene: 3. The CDR3 region has the DNA TGTGCCAGCACCCTAGCGGGAGGATCCTACGAGCAGTACTTC. It is translated as CASTLAGGSYEQYF. The full variable domain, in which reference TRBV2 and TRBJ2-7 provide the parts outside the CDR3, is EPEVTQTPSHQVTQMGQEVILRCVPISNHLYFYWYRQILGQKVEFLVSFYNNEISEKSEIFDDQFSVERPDGSNFTLKIRSTKLEDSAMYFCASTLAGGSYEQYFGPGTRLTVT.

This clonotype was recorded a few times. The V call is TRBV28, the J call TRBJ2-3; D may be TRBD1 (6 bases). CDR3 size: 14 residues. The germline gives CDR1 MDHEN, CDR2 SYDVKM. Trimming took off 6 bases at V and 0 bases at J, with 10 bases between the two ends. CDR3 in DNA: TGTGCCAGCAGGGGACATCTTAGCACAGATACGCAGTATTTT. Translated, it gives CASRGHLSTDTQYF. The whole variable domain, remainder taken from reference TRBV28 and TRBJ2-3, is DVKVTQSSRYLVKRTGEKVFLECVQDMDHENMFWYRQDPGLGLRLIYFSYDVKMKEKGDIPEGYSVSREKKERFSLILESASTNQTSMYLCASRGHLSTDTQYFGPGTRLTVL.

This clonotype occurred many times. This chain connects TRBV20-1 to TRBJ1-1; D perhaps matches TRBD1 (5 bases). The CDR3 length is 15 residues. Trimming removed 0 bases from V and 4 bases from J, with 15 bases in between. Germline V gives CDR1 DFQATT, CDR2 SNEGSKA (reference sequence). CDR3 sequence: CSARDVEGFGTEAFF. The CDR3, as DNA: TGCAGTGCTAGAGATGTGGAGGGGTTCGGCACTGAAGCTTTCTTT.

This clonotype has a count of ten or more. The V gene is TRBV20-1, the J gene TRBJ2-1, with TRBD2 matching over 9 bases. The germline V gene has CDR1 DFQATT and CDR2 SNEGSKA (reference sequence). This CDR3 comprises 13 residues. The junction had 4 bases not matched to a gene; V was cut back by 5 bases and J by 5 bases. CDR3 coding DNA: TGCAGTGCTCAGCGGGAGGTTAACAATGAGCAGTTCTTC. Amino acids: CSAQREVNNEQFF.

This clonotype was seen at least ten times. The chain has TRBV28 and TRBJ2-5; 8 bases fit TRBD2. Per germline, CDR1 MDHEN and CDR2 SYDVKM. This CDR3 has 17 amino acids. V lost 4 bases to trimming and J lost 5 bases; unmatched junction nucleotides: 15. The CDR3 DNA reads as TGTGCCAGCAGTTGGGGAGGTTCGAGCGGGAGACCGGAGACCCAGTACTTC. Protein product: CASSWGGSSGRPETQYF.

This clonotype was counted at least ten times. The chain joins TRBV7-9 to TRBJ2-3; D may be TRBD1 (5 bases). Germline V CDR1 and CDR2: SEHNR, FQNEAQ (reference sequence). The CDR3 loop spans 15 amino acids. The germline V and J ends were trimmed by 0 bases and 4 bases, with 11 bases remaining between them. CDR3 sequence: CASSLAPQGPDTQYF. The CDR3 coding sequence is TGTGCCAGCAGCTTAGCGCCCCAGGGCCCAGATACGCAGTATTTT. Full variable domain (rest looked up from reference TRBV7-9 and TRBJ2-3): DTGVSQNPRHKITKRGQNVTFRCDPISEHNRLYWYRQTLGQGPEFLTYFQNEAQLEKSRLLSDRFSAERPKGSFSTLEIQRTEQGDSAMYLCASSLAPQGPDTQYFGPGTRLTVL.

The chain has TRBV9 and TRBJ2-3; 10 nucleotides align to TRBD1. Trimming at V came to 2 bases and at J to 4 bases, leaving 4 bases not matched to a gene. This CDR3 is 15 amino acids long. Germline CDR1 SGDLS, CDR2 YYNGEE. The CDR3 loop reads CASSVGTGEADTQYF. The CDR3 region has the DNA TGTGCCAGCAGCGTCGGGACAGGGGAGGCAGATACGCAGTATTTT.

This clonotype has ten or more counts. The chain links TRBV29-1 to TRBJ2-5, with 9 bases that match TRBD2. The trim removed 4 bases at V and 0 bases at J, leaving 6 bases unmatched. Per the germline V gene, CDR1 is SQVTM and CDR2 is ANQGSEA. The length of the CDR3 is 15 residues. CDR3 loop: CSVVRLADNQETQYF. The CDR3 region has the DNA TGCAGCGTTGTCAGACTAGCGGACAACCAAGAGACCCAGTACTTC. Based on the CDR3 plus reference TRBV29-1 and TRBJ2-5, the full variable domain is SAVISQKPSRDICQRGTSLTIQCQVDSQVTMMFWYRQQPGQSLTLIATANQGSEATYESGFVIDKFPISRPNLTFSTLTVSNMSPEDSSIYLCSVVRLADNQETQYFGPGTRLLVL.

This clonotype came up many times. V gene TRBV28 combines with J gene TRBJ2-1; D remains unclear. The CDR3 sequence is 12 residues long. Germline V lookup: CDR1 MDHEN, CDR2 SYDVKM. The germline V and J ends were trimmed by 2 bases and 13 bases, with 12 bases remaining between them. The CDR3: CASSLLRAGQFF. The CDR3, as DNA: TGTGCCAGCAGTTTACTTCGGGCAGGCCAGTTCTTC. Full variable domain (missing parts from reference TRBV28 and TRBJ2-1): DVKVTQSSRYLVKRTGEKVFLECVQDMDHENMFWYRQDPGLGLRLIYFSYDVKMKEKGDIPEGYSVSREKKERFSLILESASTNQTSMYLCASSLLRAGQFFGPGTRLTVL.

This clonotype was observed many times. The chain combines TRBV30 with TRBJ2-7, with 8 bases fitting TRBD1. Germline V lookup: CDR1 GTSNPN, CDR2 SVGIG (reference sequence). Unmatched junction bases numbered 3, after V lost 2 bases and J lost 3 bases. CDR3 length: 13 amino acids. The DNA of the CDR3 is TGTGCCTGGAGTATTACAGGGGGCTACGAGCAGTACTTC. It translates to CAWSITGGYEQYF.

This clonotype was counted only a few times. The V and J genes are TRBV6-4 and TRBJ2-2; TRBD1 aligns across 11 bases. V was clipped by 2 bases and J by 4 bases; unmatched bases: 0. In germline, CDR1 is MRHNA, CDR2 SNTAGT. There are 15 residues in the CDR3. CDR3 residues: CASSDGTGGTGELFF. CDR3 coding DNA: TGTGCCAGCAGTGACGGGACAGGGGGCACCGGGGAGCTGTTTTTT.

In this sample, this clonotype turned up many times. The rearrangement joins TRBV12-3 or TRBV12-4 to TRBJ1-5, with D uncertain. This CDR3 region has 15 residues. V gave up 4 bases and J gave up 0 bases, with 10 bases separating them. DNA of the CDR3: TGTGCCAGCAGTTGGACGGAAAATAGCAATCAGCCCCAGCATTTT. It yields the protein CASSWTENSNQPQHF.

The J gene is TRBJ1-1, the V gene TRBV6-2 or TRBV6-3, with D uncertain. The germline V and J ends were trimmed by 3 bases and 1 base, with 9 bases remaining between them. CDR3 length equals 14 residues. Germline assignment: CDR1 MNHEY and CDR2 SVGEGT. CDR3 protein: CASSYRLTNTEAFF. DNA of the CDR3: TGTGCCAGCAGTTATCGCCTGACGAACACTGAAGCTTTCTTT.

The chain combines TRBV2 with TRBJ1-5; TRBD1 agrees at 8 bases. The germline CDR1 and CDR2 sequences are SNHLY and FYNNEI. Trimming removed 5 bases from V and 9 bases from J; junction bases left unmatched: 6. This CDR3 contains 13 residues. CDR3 sequence: CASSRQGQGPQHF. Here the CDR3 DNA reads TGTGCCAGCAGTCGACAGGGGCAGGGGCCCCAGCATTTT.

The chain links TRBV29-1 to TRBJ2-7; TRBD2 aligns across 12 bases. The CDR3 is 15 residues long. Germline values: CDR1 SQVTM, CDR2 ANQGSEA. V lost 5 bases and J lost 6; bases outside the gene matches: 11. DNA of the CDR3: TGCAGCGTTCTATCGACTAGCGGGGGCAGGAGCGAGCAGTACTTC. Protein: CSVLSTSGGRSEQYF.

The DNA for the CDR3 is TGCGCCAGCAGCTACCAGTCTAACTATGGCTACACCTTC. Amino acids: CASSYQSNYGYTF. The chain combines TRBV5-1 with TRBJ1-2; D call uncertain. This CDR3 has 13 residues. Germline CDR1 and CDR2: SGHRS and YFSETQ. V was cut by 3 bases and J by 0 bases, with 6 bases left in between. Based on the CDR3 plus reference TRBV5-1 and TRBJ1-2, the full variable domain is KAGVTQTPRYLIKTRGQQVTLSCSPISGHRSVSWYQQTPGQGLQFLFEYFSETQRNKGNFPGRFSGRQFSNSRSEMNVSTLELGDSALYLCASSYQSNYGYTFGSGTRLTVV.